This TCR beta chain emerged from a study of early T cells in non-severe SARS-CoV-2 infection. For the study at large: Bulk RNA from unsorted whole blood was sequenced; chains were unpaired.

Attached unique molecular identifiers marked individual cDNA molecules. Using its own MiXCR run on the 5' RACE reads, TCRdb lists one record per CDR3 protein. The sample holds some 78,000 distinct CDR3 sequences, roughly 13% seen once. Study-level findings and limits: Matching with VDJdb favored anti-spike CD8 responses (missing private and CD4 specificities).

This clonotype has only a few counts. Its antigen is not known. The sequence was obtained from an adult who was a healthcare worker with PCR-confirmed SARS-CoV-2 infection or an uninfected control (not recorded which). The sequenced material came from whole blood.

As DNA, the CDR3 is TGTGCCAGCAGCCGCGATAATGAGCAGTTCTTC. Translated, it gives CASSRDNEQFF. The rearrangement uses TRBV6-6 and TRBJ2-1; D remains unclear. The germline V gene has CDR1 MNHNY and CDR2 SVGAGI (reference sequence). The CDR3 totals 11 residues. Trimming took 6 bases from V and 7 from J, leaving 7 bases between them.